Reported below is one T cell receptor (beta chain). This clone came up once. Its antigen has not been determined. No qualities accompany the bases; no much larger clone lies one base away. About 20-55 mg of tumor tissue was diced, and more than 3 ug of DNA was typically obtained. The study profiled bulk TCR beta-chain repertoires in matched peripheral blood, tumor and adjacent normal breast tissue taken from some 15 patients with early-stage breast cancer. After resection, visually identified tumor tissue was excised and placed in prechilled RNAlater. Using a TissueLyser II, roughly 18-55 mg of tumor tissue was diced and homogenized in RLTplus buffer with beta-mercaptoethanol and antifoaming agent. The Qiagen AllPrep DNA/RNA Mini kit was used to extract genomic DNA. The sample belongs to a study of early stage breast cancer tumors (dated 2017 in TCRdb). Background on the whole study: Of the approximately 16 invasive breast tumors, about 13 were found to be estrogen receptor-positive, progesterone receptor-positive and HER2-negative. A total of 2.7 million or so templates, representing approximately 1,100,000 unique clonotypes, were detected across all samples. About 70% of the 12 ER+/PR+/HER2- tumors were invasive ductal carcinomas, while the other four were invasive lobular carcinomas. A read coverage of roughly 10-fold per sample was achieved on average. General study outcomes and caveats: Because the cohort was small, a breakdown by tumor subtype could not be done. Compared with adjacent normal breast tissue, tumors had roughly 2.5-fold higher T cell density and higher clonality. Repertoires from blood and normal breast were more alike than repertoires from blood and tumor, and in about 85% of the 16 patients, comparing each tissue with blood separated tumor from normal. Bulk genomic DNA sequencing of unsorted cells missed chain pairing and functional markers such as CD4, CD8 and FOXP3. Enriched TCRB sequences shared across patients were found to be mostly commonly generated sequences that were unlikely to play an important role in the tumor microenvironment.

Every sample was amplified as two independent genomic DNA replicates, using around 0.46 ug for blood and roughly 1.4 ug for tumor or normal breast. TCRB sequencing of genomic DNA was carried out with the ImmunoSeq Intro kit according to the manufacturer's instructions. For absolute quantification, the roughly 30-cycle multiplex PCR included proprietary primers along with spike-in control sequences. An 87-bp fragment spanning the CDR3 and flanking V and J genes was sequenced with single-end 150-bp reads. Each lane of an Illumina MiSeq using version 3.0 chemistry carried seven multiplexed samples, with two replicates per sample. Per the original workflow: The vendor's proprietary pipeline handled the raw data processing, merging both replicates into a single result for each sample. A clonotype was defined as productive rearrangements that share the same V-gene family, CDR3 amino acid sequence and J-gene segment. To compute clonality, the normalized Shannon entropy (Pielou evenness) of TCRB abundances was subtracted from 1. T cell density was estimated by dividing total templates by the number of input cells inferred from the DNA input amount. Total repertoire diversity and clonality were estimated with Recon using default parameters. A clonotype counted as tumor-enriched if its abundance in tumor exceeded 0.1% and was at least 32-fold higher than its abundance in normal breast. The table was pulled from immuneACCESS by TCRdb, which kept in-frame rearrangements only. Such tables lose some clones; where checked, under half of the loss comes from unresolved V genes, and the rest has no known cause. From that table come the V and J calls and clone size; the DNA was used to work out D and trimming. Across this sample there are several thousand clones, with 66% seen only once. The ten largest clones take up 6.5% to 9% of the sample.

The clonotype was recovered from a person aged 50-59 years with breast cancer. Sample: breast tumor tissue.

The DNA sequence is given as TGTGCCAGTAGTATGAGGGGCGCAGACTATGGCTACACCTTC. This is translated as CASSMRGADYGYTF. Recombination connected TRBV19 to TRBJ1-2; a tentative D call is TRBD1 (5 bases match). The V end loses 3 bases and the J end loses 3 bases, and a stretch of 11 bases separates them. The CDR3, from cysteine to phenylalanine, totals 14 residues. The only DNA kept is the CDR3, 42 bases in frame from the first base. CDR1 and CDR2 (LNHDA, SQIVND) derive from the germline V gene (reference sequence).